Sequencing of this T cell receptor (beta chain) was carried out in a study of blood T cell repertoires in COVID-19. Overall study context: Acute and convalescent COVID-19 specimens originated in the United States, Italy and Spain. T cells, B-cell-depleted T cells, or PBMCs supplied cDNA or gDNA.

The ends lost 5 bases at V and 1 base at J; junction bases unmatched: 5. The CDR3 is 17 amino acids. Germline assignment: CDR1 SGHAT and CDR2 FQNNGV. Original handling: Researchers report that nucleated cell counts were estimated from reference gene primer amplification. The assay was immunoSEQ multiplex PCR, and TCRdb's table has in-frame clones only and misses some. V, J and clone size reflect that table, while D and trimming were determined from the DNA. The sample shows just over 95,000 clones, about four fifths of them seen only once. Sequenced material: peripheral blood. The receptor was isolated from an older man with acute or convalescent COVID-19. This chain uses TRBV11-2 with TRBJ2-5; 15 bases are shared with TRBD2. CDR3 sequence: CASSLGLAGGFQETQYF. The CDR3 nucleotides read TGTGCCAGCAGCCTGGGACTAGCGGGAGGATTCCAAGAGACCCAGTACTTC.